The text below deals with one TCR beta chain. Its specificity is unknown. This entry belongs to a study of OX40 agonist ivuxolimab in advanced cancers. Overall study findings and caveats: Averaged across samples, CD8+ T cells carried more expanded clones than CD4+ did.

Germline CDR1 reads SQVTM; CDR2 reads ANQGSEA. Trimming removed 7 bases from V and 4 bases from J, with 19 bases in between. CDR3 length equals 15 residues. Sequencing was performed with immunoSEQ multiplex PCR; in TCRdb, only in-frame clones are kept and a portion is missing. The table includes roughly 51,000 clones, about 88% detected once. The specimen comprised CD4+ or CD8+ T cells sorted from blood, sampled in a trial of the OX40 agonist ivuxolimab. This TCR came from an adult with an advanced solid tumor such as melanoma, head and neck, liver or kidney cancer. The chain recombines TRBV29-1 with TRBJ1-4; the D gene is possibly TRBD1 (6 bases). CDR3 DNA: TGCAGCGCTGGAGAGCCGGGGGGCGGTAATGAAAAACTGTTTTTT. Its translation: CSAGEPGGGNEKLFF.